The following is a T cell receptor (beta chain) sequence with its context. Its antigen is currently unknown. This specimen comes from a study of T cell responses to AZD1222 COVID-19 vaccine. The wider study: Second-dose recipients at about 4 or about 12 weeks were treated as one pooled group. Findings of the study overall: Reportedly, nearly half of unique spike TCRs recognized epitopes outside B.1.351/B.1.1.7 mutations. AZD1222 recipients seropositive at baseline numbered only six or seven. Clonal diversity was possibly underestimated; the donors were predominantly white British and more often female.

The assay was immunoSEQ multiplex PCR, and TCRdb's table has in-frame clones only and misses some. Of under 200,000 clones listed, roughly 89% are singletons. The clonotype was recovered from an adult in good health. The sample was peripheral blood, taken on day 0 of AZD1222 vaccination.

Here the CDR3 reads CASTGGLGPQHF. The CDR3 nucleotides are TGTGCCAGCACGGGGGGGCTTGGGCCCCAGCATTTT. The gene calls are TRBV2 and TRBJ1-5, with D possibly TRBD1 on 6 matching bases. V gave up 7 bases and J gave up 9 bases, with 13 bases separating them. CDR1 and CDR2 (germline): SNHLY, FYNNEI. CDR3 length equals 12 residues.